The 9 T cell receptor beta chains below were found in one sample sequenced in a study of PD-1 blockade in classical Hodgkin lymphoma (dated by TCRdb to the early 2020s). Library preparation used the immunoSEQ multiplex PCR assay. This immuneACCESS table, as held by TCRdb, lists in-frame sequences with V and J called but not all clones. Of the missing ones, under half trace to an unresolved V gene in checked studies; the others have no known cause. This sample holds around 58,000 clones; roughly nine tenths were observed only once. Of the sample, approximately 9.9% falls within the top ten clones. Sample time point, as interpreted from the label and publication: cycle 1 day 1 (C1D1), immediately before nivolumab initiation. Every trial patient had relapsed following autologous stem cell transplantation, and prior brentuximab vedotin exposure was what differed among cohorts A, B and C. Here the sequenced sample was peripheral blood mononuclear cells (PBMCs), taken at baseline. The origin of the receptors is a human donor with classical Hodgkin lymphoma.

This chain joins TRBV6-6 and TRBJ1-1, with D possibly TRBD1 on 6 matching bases. Germline-derived CDR1 and CDR2 are MNHNY and SVGAGI (reference sequence). The CDR3 length is 13 residues. V shed 7 bases and J shed 8 bases, with 17 bases lying between them. CDR3 sequence (DNA): TGTGCCAGCACCCTAGGGGGGCAGTTAGAAGCTTTCTTT. Translated, it gives CASTLGGQLEAFF.

This clone was recorded once. The chain links TRBV6-4 to TRBJ2-5; 8 nucleotides line up with TRBD1. CDR3 length: 16 residues. The germline V gene has CDR1 MRHNA and CDR2 SNTAGT. V shed 6 bases, J shed 3 bases, and the junction held 12 bases outside the gene matches. CDR3 sequence reads: CASRGRGLGVEETQYF. The CDR3, as DNA: TGTGCCAGCAGGGGCAGGGGGCTCGGGGTGGAAGAGACCCAGTACTTC.

This chain uses TRBV5-1 with TRBJ2-2; 7 positions agree with TRBD1. The germline V gene has CDR1 SGHRS and CDR2 YFSETQ. Trimming took 5 bases from V and 2 from J; bases not matched to a gene: 3. CDR3 size: 14 residues. The CDR3 sequence: CASRDRVNTGELFF. CDR3 nucleotides: TGCGCCAGCAGAGACAGGGTAAACACCGGGGAGCTGTTTTTT.

V and J are TRBV2 and TRBJ2-5; possibly TRBD2 for D (6 bases). Trimming took 6 bases from V and 2 from J, leaving 10 bases between them. The CDR3 covers 13 residues. Germline loops: CDR1 SNHLY, CDR2 FYNNEI. CDR3 amino acids: CASRGDWQETQYF. Here the CDR3 DNA reads TGTGCCAGCAGGGGGGACTGGCAAGAGACCCAGTACTTC.

The rearrangement uses TRBV27 and TRBJ1-1; the D is unclear. The length of the CDR3 is 11 residues. V lost 6 bases and J 8 bases, leaving 10 bases between the germline ends. Germline V CDR1 and CDR2: MNHEY, SMNVEV (reference sequence). The CDR3 DNA reads as TGTGCCAGCAGATCGACACGGGAAGCTTTCTTT. It encodes CASRSTREAFF.

This chain connects TRBV29-1 to TRBJ2-3; TRBD2 might be the D (8 bases). The ends were cut back, 2 bases at V and 4 bases at J, with 25 bases in the middle. The CDR3 is made up of 18 amino acids. Germline V gene data show CDR1 as SQVTM and CDR2 as ANQGSEA. Here the CDR3 DNA reads TGCAGCGTTGAACTCCTAGGGGGCCCGGGGGGGACCGCAGATACGCAGTATTTT. It specifies CSVELLGGPGGTADTQYF.

This clone came up a few times. This chain links TRBV20-1 with TRBJ2-7; D is undetermined. V was cut by 5 bases and J by 6 bases, with 8 bases left in between. This CDR3 is 10 amino acids long. CDR1 is DFQATT, CDR2 SNEGSKA, per germline (reference sequence). Here the CDR3 reads CSAWNSEQYF. The CDR3 DNA reads as TGCAGTGCTTGGAATTCCGAGCAGTACTTC.

The chain couples TRBV5-4 to TRBJ1-5; no definite D call. The CDR3 extends over 15 amino acids. V was clipped by 4 bases and J by 6 bases, with 17 bases between them. Per germline, CDR1 SGHNT and CDR2 YYREEE (reference sequence). CDR3 loop: CASSPNPSGGQPQHF. The CDR3 DNA follows: TGTGCCAGCAGCCCTAACCCCTCCGGAGGTCAGCCCCAGCATTTT.

The J gene is TRBJ2-7, the V gene TRBV7-2, with 11 bases matching TRBD1. Germline V gene sequence: CDR1 SGHTA, CDR2 FQGNSA. The V segment lost 1 base and the J segment 4 bases; nucleotides outside the gene matches: 6. The length of the CDR3 is 16 residues. Written as DNA, the CDR3 is TGTGCCAGCAGCTTAGTGGGGACAGGGGGTATGTACGAGCAGTACTTC. Translated, it gives CASSLVGTGGMYEQYF.